A selection of T cell receptor beta chains follows, all from one sample in a study of shared clonotypes between healthy human individuals. This table comes from immunoSEQ multiplex PCR, and its TCRdb copy is limited to in-frame clones, with some not included. The profile shows 75,000 to 100,000 clones, around 43% of them singletons. The specimen sequenced was PBMCs. These TCRs come from a woman between 35 and 50 years old in good health. Some clones in this sample may be carry-over from other donors' samples. The CDR3 runs from the conserved cysteine through the conserved F or W. Part of the rows lack a size; the others show once, few, many or a class for expanded clones.

V	size	J	CDR3
TRBV7-2	few	TRBJ2-7	CASSLDRSSYEQYF
TRBV4-1	.	TRBJ2-5	CASSRPGQNRETQYF
TRBV27	many	TRBJ2-6	CASSDRMSGANVLTF
TRBV14	.	TRBJ2-7	CASSQDRGTGLWYEQYF
TRBV5-1	.	TRBJ1-3	CASSLDGRADGNTIYF
TRBV7-2	.	TRBJ2-7	CASSLEPIYGQYF
TRBV5-1	.	TRBJ2-7	CASTPAGARYEQYF
TRBV29-1	few	TRBJ2-7	CSVTRDRGLYEQYF
TRBV7-9	medium-sized	TRBJ1-3	CASSLGFSGNTIYF
TRBV9	.	TRBJ2-3	CASSTTRDARTDTQYF
TRBV5-4	.	TRBJ2-7	CASSPIGIAGGHEQYF